This T cell receptor beta chain was recovered during a study of CD4 and CD8 cells across lung adenocarcinoma regions. The CDR3 length is 14 residues. Trimming cost V 3 bases and J 1 base, with 10 bases left between them. Germline V gene lookup returns CDR1 DFQATT and CDR2 SNEGSKA (reference sequence). Localized lung adenocarcinoma, a non-small cell lung cancer, affected the donors. The sample holds one count of this clonotype. TCRdb reprocessed the PCR reads via MiXCR and lists one record per CDR3 protein. The sample lists nearly 9,500 distinct CDR3 sequences, 50% occurring once. Sequenced input: CD8+ T cells from the margin of a lung tumor. The rearrangement uses TRBV20-1 and TRBJ2-1; the D gene is possibly TRBD2 (6 bases). The TCR originated in a female donor with lung adenocarcinoma. The CD4 and CD8 labels of this study may be unreliable. The DNA of the CDR3 is TGCAGTGCTAGCGGGAGTAAGTCCTACAATGAGCAGTTCTTC. It translates to CSASGSKSYNEQFF.